A single sample gave rise to the 27 T cell receptor beta chains below, sequenced in a study of blood T cell repertoires in COVID-19. Assay used: immunoSEQ multiplex PCR; TCRdb lists only in-frame clones, some missing. Of 87,000 or so clones in the sample, over 75% were seen once. Source material: peripheral blood. The origin of the receptors is an elderly woman with acute or convalescent COVID-19.

V and J are TRBV19 and TRBJ2-3; D possibly corresponds to TRBD2 (6 bases). The germline CDR1 and CDR2 sequences are LNHDA and SQIVND (reference sequence). The CDR3 spans 13 residues. V was trimmed by 4 bases and J by 3 bases, leaving 8 bases between them. CDR3: CASSKGGTDTQYF. CDR3 sequence (DNA): TGTGCCAGTAGTAAAGGAGGGACAGATACGCAGTATTTT.

The rearrangement joins TRBV3-1 (or the pseudogene TRBV3-2) to TRBJ2-3; 8 bases match TRBD2. The junction had 8 bases not matched to a gene; V was cut back by 5 bases and J by 1 base. The CDR3 is 16 amino acids. Germline loops: CDR1 LGHDT, CDR2 YNNKEL (reference sequence). The CDR3 is CASSNRGLGGTDTQYF. Here the CDR3 DNA reads TGTGCCAGCAGCAACCGGGGACTAGGGGGCACAGATACGCAGTATTTT.

The chain recombines TRBV6-5 with TRBJ2-5; possible D gene TRBD1, 6 bases. The CDR3 runs 14 residues. Trimming took off 3 bases at V and 2 bases at J, with 10 bases between the two ends. The germline V gene has CDR1 MNHEY and CDR2 SVGAGI. The CDR3 DNA is TGTGCCAGCAGTTATATTGGACAGCAAGAGACCCAGTACTTC. This encodes CASSYIGQQETQYF.

The table lists this clone with a count of one. V usage is TRBV19 and J usage is TRBJ2-5; 9 nucleotides align to TRBD1. V lost 9 bases to trimming and J lost 5 bases; unmatched junction nucleotides: 10. Germline CDR1 LNHDA, CDR2 SQIVND (reference sequence). The CDR3 is made up of 14 amino acids. Written as DNA, the CDR3 is TGTGCCAGCTCCCGGACAGGGGAGGGCGAGACCCAGTACTTC. Its protein is CASSRTGEGETQYF.

This clone has more than one count but fewer than ten. CDR3 DNA: TGTGCCAGCAGTTATGGGACACACAAAAATGCTGAAGCTTTCTTT. Translated: CASSYGTHKNAEAFF. The genes are TRBV6-5 and TRBJ1-1, with D perhaps TRBD1 (6 bases). CDR1 is MNHEY, CDR2 SVGAGI, per germline. V was clipped by 3 bases and J by 6 bases, with 17 bases between them. CDR3 length: 15 amino acids.

The genes are TRBV7-3 and TRBJ2-1; 9 bases are shared with TRBD2. This CDR3 comprises 16 residues. The J segment lost 4 bases and the V segment lost 7 bases, leaving 11 bases of the junction unmatched. Germline assignment: CDR1 SGHTA and CDR2 FQGTGA. This CDR3 reads CASTPTRTSAYNEQFF. In nucleotides, the CDR3 is TGTGCCAGCACCCCTACGCGGACTAGCGCGTACAATGAGCAGTTCTTC. The full variable domain, completed using reference TRBV7-3 and TRBJ2-1, is GAGVSQTPSNKVTEKGKYVELRCDPISGHTALYWYRQSLGQGPEFLIYFQGTGAADDSGLPNDRFFAVRPEGSVSTLKIQRTERGDSAVYLCASTPTRTSAYNEQFFGPGTRLTVL.

The chain carries TRBV30 and TRBJ1-1, with 9 bases that match TRBD1. Trimming cost V 3 bases and J 4 bases; bases outside gene matches: 0. In germline, CDR1 is GTSNPN, CDR2 SVGIG (reference sequence). CDR3 length equals 12 residues. The CDR3 bases are TGTGCCTGGAGGACAGGGGGCACTGAAGCTTTCTTT. Amino acids: CAWRTGGTEAFF. Complete variable domain (other parts from reference TRBV30 and TRBJ1-1): SQTIHQWPATLVQPVGSPLSLECTVEGTSNPNLYWYRQAAGRGLQLLFYSVGIGQISSEVPQNLSASRPQDRQFILSSKKLLLSDSGFYLCAWRTGGTEAFFGQGTRLTVV.

This sequence joins TRBV7-2 and TRBJ2-3; D call uncertain. The CDR3 loop spans 14 amino acids. Germline lookup yields CDR1 SGHTA and CDR2 FQGNSA. V was trimmed by 3 bases and J by 0 bases, leaving 7 bases between them. Written as DNA, the CDR3 is TGTGCCAGCAGCTTGCAAACTAGCACAGATACGCAGTATTTT. Translated, it gives CASSLQTSTDTQYF.

The chain combines TRBV14 with TRBJ2-1; the match to TRBD2 covers 10 bases. The germline gives CDR1 SGHDN, CDR2 FVKESK. J lost 7 bases, V lost 4 bases, and 4 bases had no gene match. CDR3 length equals 14 residues. The CDR3 sequence is CASSPHSGGNEQFF. The CDR3 coding sequence is TGTGCCAGCAGCCCGCATAGCGGGGGGAATGAGCAGTTCTTC.

This clone was observed a single time. This chain joins TRBV28 and TRBJ2-2; 8 bases line up with TRBD1. CDR3 length equals 14 residues. Trimming took 5 bases from V and 1 from J; bases not matched to a gene: 0. Germline values: CDR1 MDHEN, CDR2 SYDVKM. The CDR3 loop is CASSGTGNTGELFF. The CDR3 coding sequence is TGTGCCAGCAGTGGGACAGGGAACACCGGGGAGCTGTTTTTT.

This clone was seen just once. The chain combines TRBV14 with TRBJ2-1, with 7 bases fitting TRBD2. CDR3 size: 12 residues. The V gene's germline CDR1 is SGHDN and CDR2 FVKESK. The V segment lost 4 bases and the J segment 9 bases; nucleotides outside the gene matches: 3. CDR3 region: CASSPWGGEQFF. The CDR3 DNA reads TGTGCCAGCAGCCCTTGGGGGGGTGAGCAGTTCTTC.

This clone was recorded a few times. CDR3 DNA sequence: TGTGCCAGCAGCAAAGTCGGTAACGAGCGGGGGGGTGGTCGGGATACGCAGTATTTT. Amino acids: CASSKVGNERGGGRDTQYF. The gene calls are TRBV21-1 and TRBJ2-3; the table gives TRBD2 as D, unverified against the DNA. TRBV21-1 corresponds to a pseudogene. The CDR3 contains 19 residues.

The chain joins TRBV15 to TRBJ1-3; no definite D call. Germline loops: CDR1 LNHNV, CDR2 YYDKDF (reference sequence). The CDR3 loop spans 15 amino acids. Deletions cut 1 base from V and 0 bases from J, with 7 bases between. The CDR3 bases are TGTGCCACCAGCAGAGGTGGTAGCTCTGGAAACACCATATATTTT. Residues: CATSRGGSSGNTIYF.

The chain has TRBV19 and TRBJ1-2; D perhaps matches TRBD1 (6 bases). Trimming stripped 1 base from V and 6 bases from J, with 9 bases between. The V gene's germline CDR1 is LNHDA and CDR2 SQIVND (reference sequence). The CDR3 length is 13 residues. This chain's CDR3 is CASSIAWGHGYTF. The CDR3 coding sequence is TGTGCCAGTAGTATAGCTTGGGGGCATGGCTACACCTTC.

The J gene is TRBJ2-3, the V gene TRBV7-3; D possibly corresponds to TRBD1 (6 bases). Germline assignment: CDR1 SGHTA and CDR2 FQGTGA. V dropped 2 bases and J dropped 4 bases, with 13 bases sitting between them. The CDR3 runs 15 residues. The chain's CDR3 is CASSLQGSPADTQYF. The CDR3 DNA is TGTGCCAGCAGCTTACAGGGGTCGCCGGCAGATACGCAGTATTTT.

This chain uses TRBV18 with TRBJ2-3; TRBD1 agrees at 7 bases. V lost 3 bases to trimming and J lost 7 bases; unmatched junction nucleotides: 13. The CDR3 consists of 16 residues. From germline, CDR1 is KGHSH and CDR2 LQKENI. The CDR3 nucleotides read TGTGCCAGCTCACCTTCCGGGACAGCTAGATGGAATACGCAGTATTTT. This gives the protein CASSPSGTARWNTQYF.

V usage is TRBV5-1 and J usage is TRBJ2-2; a weak D match, TRBD1 (6 bases). The CDR3 is 13 residues long. In germline, CDR1 is SGHRS, CDR2 YFSETQ. V lost 4 bases to trimming and J lost 8 bases, with 12 bases between them. The DNA of the CDR3 is TGCGCCAGCAGCCCAGGGGTCTCGGGGGAGCTGTTTTTT. Protein: CASSPGVSGELFF. The whole variable domain, remainder taken from reference TRBV5-1 and TRBJ2-2, is KAGVTQTPRYLIKTRGQQVTLSCSPISGHRSVSWYQQTPGQGLQFLFEYFSETQRNKGNFPGRFSGRQFSNSRSEMNVSTLELGDSALYLCASSPGVSGELFFGEGSRLTVL.

The rearrangement links TRBV11-3 to TRBJ2-7; D possibly corresponds to TRBD2 (5 bases). Per the germline V gene, CDR1 is SGHNT and CDR2 is YENEEA. This CDR3 is built from 13 residues. V was pared by 5 bases and J by 6 bases, with 14 bases between. The CDR3 nucleotides read TGTGCCAGCAGCCCCACGGCGGGTTCCGAGCAGTACTTC. Its protein is CASSPTAGSEQYF. Supplemented by reference TRBV11-3 and TRBJ2-7, the full variable domain reads EAGVVQSPRYKIIEKKQPVAFWCNPISGHNTLYWYLQNLGQGPELLIRYENEEAVDDSQLPKDRFSAERLKGVDSTLKIQPAELGDSAVYLCASSPTAGSEQYFGPGTRLTVT.

The chain has TRBV7-3 and TRBJ1-2; D remains unclear. Trimming took 2 bases from V and 5 from J, leaving 6 bases between them. CDR3 size: 12 residues. CDR1 SGHTA and CDR2 FQGTGA come from the germline V gene. The CDR3 bases are TGTGCCAGCAGCTTAGCAGGATATGGCTACACCTTC. Protein product: CASSLAGYGYTF.

V usage is TRBV18 and J usage is TRBJ2-1; TRBD2 aligns across 12 bases. The CDR3 consists of 20 residues. Germline CDR1 KGHSH, CDR2 LQKENI. The V gene end was trimmed by 0 bases and the J gene end by 2 bases; junction bases not matched to a gene: 11. The CDR3 loop reads CASSPPRASGRVVPYNEQFF. CDR3 DNA: TGTGCCAGCTCACCACCCCGGGCTAGCGGGAGGGTGGTCCCCTACAATGAGCAGTTCTTC. The variable domain in full, completed from reference TRBV18 and TRBJ2-1, reads NAGVMQNPRHLVRRRGQEARLRCSPMKGHSHVYWYRQLPEEGLKFMVYLQKENIIDESGMPKERFSAEFPKEGPSILRIQQVVRGDSAAYFCASSPPRASGRVVPYNEQFFGPGTRLTVL.

The J gene is TRBJ2-1, the V gene TRBV6-5; 8 bases match TRBD2. This CDR3 is 15 amino acids long. Losses at the gene ends were 6 bases for V and 9 bases for J; bases not matched to a gene: 13. Germline-derived CDR1 and CDR2 are MNHEY and SVGAGI. The CDR3, as DNA: TGTGCCAGCAGGGTAGCGGGACACCCCTCCGGTGAGCAGTTCTTC. It translates to CASRVAGHPSGEQFF.

The chain recombines TRBV29-1 with TRBJ1-6; 7 bases fit TRBD1. The CDR3 extends over 13 amino acids. Germline CDR1 is SQVTM and CDR2 is ANQGSEA. Trimming cost V 4 bases and J 8 bases; bases outside gene matches: 5. The CDR3 DNA sequence: TGCAGCGTTGGGGGGACAGCCGATTCACCCCTCCACTTT. Amino acid sequence: CSVGGTADSPLHF.

The chain combines TRBV5-1 with TRBJ2-1; TRBD2 aligns across 9 bases. Germline CDR1 and CDR2: SGHRS and YFSETQ. The CDR3 loop spans 15 amino acids. Trimming cost V 2 bases and J 8 bases; bases outside gene matches: 8. CDR3 sequence (DNA): TGCGCCAGCAGCTTTCCGCGGGGGGGCGGCTATGAGCAGTTCTTC. This translates into CASSFPRGGGYEQFF.

The V call is TRBV9, the J call TRBJ1-6, with 7 bases that match TRBD1. V trimming: 9 bases; J trimming: 0 bases; junction bases outside the gene matches: 6. Germline values: CDR1 SGDLS, CDR2 YYNGEE. The CDR3 is 15 amino acids. CDR3 bases: TGTGCCATCGGACAGGCGAGCTCCTATAATTCACCCCTCCACTTT. Its protein is CAIGQASSYNSPLHF. Complete variable domain (other parts from reference TRBV9 and TRBJ1-6): DSGVTQTPKHLITATGQRVTLRCSPRSGDLSVYWYQQSLDQGLQFLIQYYNGEERAKGNILERFSAQQFPDLHSELNLSSLELGDSALYFCAIGQASSYNSPLHFGNGTRLTVT.

This chain links TRBV10-2 with TRBJ2-1; the D is unclear. Trimming shortened V by 8 bases and J by 5 bases, and 7 bases separated the two germline ends. Looked up from germline, CDR1 is WSHSY and CDR2 is SAAADI. This CDR3 is built from 11 residues. The chain's CDR3 is CASSTDNEQFF. CDR3 sequence (DNA): TGCGCCAGCTCCACTGACAATGAGCAGTTCTTC.

This clone was counted a few times. The V and J genes are TRBV4-1 and TRBJ1-6; a possible D gene is TRBD1 (6 bases). Germline V CDR1 and CDR2: MGHRA, YSYEKL. V was pared by 0 bases and J by 10 bases, with 10 bases between. CDR3 length: 14 residues. CDR3 sequence reads: CASSQDRGKSPLHF. CDR3 DNA: TGCGCCAGCAGCCAAGACAGGGGAAAATCACCCCTCCACTTT.

The chain uses TRBV4-2 and TRBJ2-1, with TRBD2 as a possible D gene (6 bases). The CDR3 runs 17 residues. Per the germline V gene, CDR1 is LGHNA and CDR2 is YNFKEQ. Between the trimmed V and J ends, which lost 1 base and 5 bases, there was a span of 18 bases. The CDR3 DNA follows: TGTGCCAGCAGCCAAGTAGGTTCACTAGCTGCTCACAATGAGCAGTTCTTC. Protein product: CASSQVGSLAAHNEQFF.